The 18 T cell receptor beta chains below come from one sample, sequenced in a study of cytomegalovirus exposure and HLA in healthy donors. The PCR made use of 60 Vbeta and 13 Jbeta primers. Generated by immunoSEQ multiplex PCR, the TCRdb table keeps only in-frame clones and is missing some. The sample lists some 150,000 clones, around 75% occurring once. The sample consisted of PBMCs. Source of these receptors: a woman under 40 in good health and CMV-seronegative.

CDR3 DNA: TGTGCCAGCAGCCAAGGGACACTTAATTCACCCCTCCACTTT. It specifies CASSQGTLNSPLHF. The V and J genes are TRBV11-3 and TRBJ1-6, with a possible D match to TRBD1 (6 bases). Germline CDR1 SGHNT, CDR2 YENEEA. The CDR3 covers 14 residues. The ends were cut back, 5 bases at V and 6 bases at J, with 11 bases in the middle.

This sequence joins TRBV9 and TRBJ2-3; D is uncertain. Trimming cost V 0 bases and J 4 bases, with 6 bases left between them. The CDR3 loop spans 13 amino acids. The germline gives CDR1 SGDLS, CDR2 YYNGEE. The CDR3 here is CASSVGRADTQYF. The CDR3 coding sequence is TGTGCCAGCAGCGTAGGACGGGCAGATACGCAGTATTTT.

Only one count was recorded for this clone. The J gene is TRBJ1-1, the V gene TRBV11-2; 9 bases map to TRBD1. Germline assignment: CDR1 SGHAT and CDR2 FQNNGV. The CDR3 is 14 amino acids. J lost 1 base, V lost 6 bases, and 3 bases had no gene match. This CDR3 reads CASRQGQGNTEAFF. CDR3 bases: TGTGCCAGCAGACAGGGACAGGGGAACACTGAAGCTTTCTTT.

This chain connects TRBV4-2 to TRBJ1-4; TRBD1 is a possible D gene (5 bases). The V end lost 0 bases, the J end lost 6 bases, and 11 bases lay between the germline ends. CDR1 is LGHNA, CDR2 YNFKEQ, per germline. The CDR3 runs to 15 residues. Here the CDR3 reads CASSQDPARDEKLFF. In DNA form, the CDR3 reads TGTGCCAGCAGCCAAGATCCAGCCAGGGATGAAAAACTGTTTTTT.

This clone was detected a few times. The genes are TRBV11-3 and TRBJ2-1; a possible D gene is TRBD1 (5 bases). In germline, CDR1 is SGHNT, CDR2 YENEEA. This CDR3 is 15 amino acids long. The V gene lost 3 bases and the J gene lost 2 bases, with 11 bases spanning the gap. The chain's CDR3 is CASSFPGSTYNEQFF. The CDR3, as DNA: TGTGCCAGCAGCTTTCCAGGGTCGACCTACAATGAGCAGTTCTTC.

This chain uses TRBV6-6 with TRBJ2-7, with TRBD1 identical over 9 bases. The CDR3 totals 14 residues. Germline CDR1 is MNHNY and CDR2 is SVGAGI (reference sequence). J was trimmed by 6 bases and V by 4 bases; bases with no gene match: 7. The CDR3 loop is CASSWTGEGLEQYF. For the CDR3, the DNA is TGTGCCAGCAGTTGGACAGGGGAGGGTCTCGAGCAGTACTTC.

The V call is TRBV10-3, the J call TRBJ2-5, with D tentatively TRBD1 (6 bases). V shed 7 bases and J shed 2 bases, with 11 bases lying between them. The CDR3 length is 13 residues. Germline V lookup: CDR1 ENHRY, CDR2 SYGVKD. The CDR3 DNA reads TGTGCCATCAAGGACAGTTTACAAGAGACCCAGTACTTC. Amino acid sequence: CAIKDSLQETQYF.

The rearrangement links TRBV5-1 to TRBJ2-7; tentatively, D is TRBD2 (5 bases). The CDR3 runs 14 residues. V shed 0 bases and J shed 5 bases, with 12 bases lying between them. Germline lookup yields CDR1 SGHRS and CDR2 YFSETQ. The CDR3 DNA is TGCGCCAGCAGCTTGGTTTTGGCTAGCCACGAGCAGTACTTC. Protein product: CASSLVLASHEQYF. Filled out from reference TRBV5-1 and TRBJ2-7, the complete variable domain reads KAGVTQTPRYLIKTRGQQVTLSCSPISGHRSVSWYQQTPGQGLQFLFEYFSETQRNKGNFPGRFSGRQFSNSRSEMNVSTLELGDSALYLCASSLVLASHEQYFGPGTRLTVT.

CDR3 residues: CASTPPQGSGNTIYF. The CDR3 nucleotides are TGTGCCAGCACCCCTCCACAGGGCTCTGGAAACACCATATATTTT. This chain links TRBV25-1 with TRBJ1-3, with D tentatively TRBD1 (6 bases). Trimming stripped 7 bases from V and 0 bases from J, with 13 bases between. Germline-derived CDR1 and CDR2 are MGHDK and SYGVNS. The CDR3 is 15 residues long.

The rearrangement uses TRBV4-2 and TRBJ2-3; 10 positions match TRBD2. The V segment lost 5 bases and the J segment 2 bases; nucleotides outside the gene matches: 16. Germline V gene sequence: CDR1 LGHNA, CDR2 YNFKEQ. The CDR3 has 19 residues. DNA of the CDR3: TGTGCCAGCAGCGAAGGCAGTTTAGCGGGGGGTTGGGACACAGATACGCAGTATTTT. Translating gives CASSEGSLAGGWDTDTQYF.

This chain links TRBV15 with TRBJ2-6; D gene unclear. With 0 bases removed from V and 0 bases from J, the gap between germline ends came to 6 bases. The CDR3 contains 16 residues. Germline V gives CDR1 LNHNV, CDR2 YYDKDF (reference sequence). The CDR3 protein is CATSRDRSSGANVLTF. CDR3 in DNA: TGTGCCACCAGCAGAGATAGGAGCTCTGGGGCCAACGTCCTGACTTTC. The full variable domain, its missing parts supplied by reference TRBV15 and TRBJ2-6, is DAMVIQNPRYQVTQFGKPVTLSCSQTLNHNVMYWYQQKSSQAPKLLFHYYDKDFNNEADTPDNFQSRRPNTSFCFLDIRSPGLGDTAMYLCATSRDRSSGANVLTFGAGSRLTVL.

The chain is built from TRBV21-1 and TRBJ1-1; the table's D call, TRBD1, was not checked against the DNA. TRBV21-1 counts as a pseudogene. The CDR3 totals 17 residues. CDR3 residues: CASRLDRLAGKNTEAFF. In DNA, the CDR3 is TGTGCCAGCAGATTAGACAGGCTAGCAGGCAAGAACACTGAAGCTTTCTTT.

The DNA for the CDR3 is TGTGCCATCAGTGAACAGCACGAGCAGTACTTC. Translating gives CAISEQHEQYF. The V gene is TRBV10-3, the J gene TRBJ2-7, with D uncertain. CDR3 length: 11 residues. Germline lookup yields CDR1 ENHRY and CDR2 SYGVKD. Between the trimmed V and J ends, which lost 3 bases and 5 bases, there was a span of 5 bases.

This clone has a single count. This sequence joins TRBV11-1 and TRBJ2-1; 10 bases are shared with TRBD2. This CDR3 contains 16 residues. Germline CDR1 reads SGHAT; CDR2 reads FQDESV (reference sequence). Losses at the gene ends were 4 bases for V and 3 bases for J; bases not matched to a gene: 6. CDR3 residues: CASSWSGGAGYNEQFF. CDR3 in DNA: TGTGCCAGCAGCTGGAGCGGGGGGGCCGGCTACAATGAGCAGTTCTTC.

The chain carries TRBV7-2 and TRBJ2-1; 9 bases map to TRBD1. This CDR3 region has 16 residues. The trim removed 1 base at V and 7 bases at J, leaving 8 bases unmatched. Germline V gene data show CDR1 as SGHTA and CDR2 as FQGNSA. The CDR3 region is CASSLDSGTGSNEQFF. The CDR3, as DNA: TGTGCCAGCAGCTTAGATTCCGGGACAGGGAGTAATGAGCAGTTCTTC.

This clone has a handful of counts. The chain combines TRBV30 with TRBJ1-1; the D gene is possibly TRBD1 (5 bases). From germline, CDR1 is GTSNPN and CDR2 SVGIG (reference sequence). This CDR3 comprises 15 residues. With 2 bases removed from V and 3 bases from J, the gap between germline ends came to 16 bases. The CDR3 nucleotides read TGTGCCTGGAGTTTAGCCGACAGACTGTACACTGAAGCTTTCTTT. As protein: CAWSLADRLYTEAFF.

V and J are TRBV7-6 and TRBJ2-3, with D possibly being TRBD1 (5 bases). Germline values: CDR1 SGHVS, CDR2 FNYEAQ. This CDR3 spans 15 amino acids. Trimming pared 5 bases from V and 0 bases from J, leaving 12 bases between. In nucleotides, the CDR3 is TGTGCCAGCAGCCCGGACATATCTAGCACAGATACGCAGTATTTT. Translated, it gives CASSPDISSTDTQYF.

Here the CDR3 DNA reads TGTGCCAGCAGTACAGGGGATTCCGGAAACACCATATATTTT. It specifies CASSTGDSGNTIYF. The genes are TRBV6-1 and TRBJ1-3; 7 nucleotides agree with TRBD1. The CDR3 covers 14 residues. V lost 5 bases, J lost 4 bases, and 5 bases stayed unmatched. Germline V gene lookup returns CDR1 MNHNS and CDR2 SASEGT.